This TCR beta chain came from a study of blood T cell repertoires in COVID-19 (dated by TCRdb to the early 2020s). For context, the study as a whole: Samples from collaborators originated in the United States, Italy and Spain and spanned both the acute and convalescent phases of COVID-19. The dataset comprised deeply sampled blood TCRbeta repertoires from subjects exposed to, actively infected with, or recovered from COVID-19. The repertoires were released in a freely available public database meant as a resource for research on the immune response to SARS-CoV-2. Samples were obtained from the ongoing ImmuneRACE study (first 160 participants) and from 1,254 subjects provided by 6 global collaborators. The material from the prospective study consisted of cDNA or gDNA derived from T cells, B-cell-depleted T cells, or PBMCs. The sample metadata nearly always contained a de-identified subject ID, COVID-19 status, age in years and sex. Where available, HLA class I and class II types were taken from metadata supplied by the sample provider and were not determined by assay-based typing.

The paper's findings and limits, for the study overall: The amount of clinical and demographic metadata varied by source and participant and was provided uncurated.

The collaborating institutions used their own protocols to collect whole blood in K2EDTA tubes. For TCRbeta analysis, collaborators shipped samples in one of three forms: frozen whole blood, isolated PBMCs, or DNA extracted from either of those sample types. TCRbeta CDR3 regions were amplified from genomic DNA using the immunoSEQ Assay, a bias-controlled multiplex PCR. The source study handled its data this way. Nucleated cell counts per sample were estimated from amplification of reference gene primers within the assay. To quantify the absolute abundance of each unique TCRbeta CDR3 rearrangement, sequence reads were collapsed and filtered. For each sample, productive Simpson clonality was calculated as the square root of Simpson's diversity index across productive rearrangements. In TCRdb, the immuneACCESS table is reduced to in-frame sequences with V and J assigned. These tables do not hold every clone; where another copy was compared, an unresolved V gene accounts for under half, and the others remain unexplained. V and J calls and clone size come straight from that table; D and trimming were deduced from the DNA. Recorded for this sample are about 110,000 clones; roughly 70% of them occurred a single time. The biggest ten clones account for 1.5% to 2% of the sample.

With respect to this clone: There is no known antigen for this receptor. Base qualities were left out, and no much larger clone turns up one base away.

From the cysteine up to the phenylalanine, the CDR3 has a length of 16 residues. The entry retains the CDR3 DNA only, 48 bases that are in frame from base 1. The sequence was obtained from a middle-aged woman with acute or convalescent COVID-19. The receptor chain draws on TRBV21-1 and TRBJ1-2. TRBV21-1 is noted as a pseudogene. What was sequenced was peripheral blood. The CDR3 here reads CASSKDGGRRDYGYTF. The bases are TGTGCCAGCAGCAAAGATGGTGGTAGGAGGGACTATGGCTACACCTTC.